This TCR beta chain derives from a study of cytomegalovirus exposure and HLA in healthy donors. Whole-study results and caveats: Accurate prediction of HLA-A and HLA-B alleles (for most subjects) was reportedly achieved from TCR beta sequences. There were some V segments, including TRBV6-2 and TRBV6-3, excluded as indistinguishable. A prior analysis recorded that most TCR beta V segments were productive about 87% or about 30% of the time. Immune exposure was documented only through CMV serostatus.

Comments on this clone: Its antigen is not identified.

V lost 4 bases and J 3 bases, leaving 19 bases between the germline ends. CDR3 size: 16 residues. The V gene's germline CDR1 is SEHNR and CDR2 FQNEAQ (reference sequence). PCR used 60 Vbeta primers and 13 Jbeta primers. Sequencing used immunoSEQ multiplex PCR; TCRdb keeps in-frame clones, though not all of them. The sample carries 99,000 or so clones, about 80% recorded once. The sequencing input was PBMCs. The source of this sequence is a man aged 40-50 years in good health and CMV-seropositive. V usage is TRBV7-9 and J usage is TRBJ2-7, with D maybe TRBD1 (7 bases). Here the CDR3 reads CASSSRGGQDYYEQYF. CDR3 bases: TGTGCCAGCAGCTCGAGGGGCGGACAGGACTACTACGAGCAGTACTTC. The whole variable domain, filled in from reference TRBV7-9 and TRBJ2-7, reads DTGVSQNPRHKITKRGQNVTFRCDPISEHNRLYWYRQTLGQGPEFLTYFQNEAQLEKSRLLSDRFSAERPKGSFSTLEIQRTEQGDSAMYLCASSSRGGQDYYEQYFGPGTRLTVT.